The rows below give T cell receptor beta chains drawn from one sample of a study of blood T cell repertoires in COVID-19. Sequenced by immunoSEQ multiplex PCR; TCRdb stores in-frame clones only, minus some. The sample lists roughly 150,000 clones, 84% occurring once. The specimen sequenced was peripheral blood. These receptors all come from a human donor in a cohort sampled during active COVID-19. Both conserved end residues are part of each CDR3. A D gene is named only where the DNA matches it firmly. Some rows mark clone size as missing; the rest say once, few, many or name a class of expanded clone.

>TRBJ1-2|.|TRBV14|.|16
CASSQVMNRANYGYTF
TGTGCCAGCAGCCAAGTGATGAACAGAGCTAACTATGGCTACACCTTC
>TRBJ2-4|.|TRBV19|few|11
CASSIGSIQYF
TGTGCCAGTAGTATAGGGAGCATTCAGTACTTC
>TRBJ2-7|TRBD1|TRBV5-1|.|15
CASSPGTGGGYEQYF
TGCGCCAGCAGCCCCGGGACAGGGGGGGGGTACGAGCAGTACTTC
>TRBJ2-7|.|TRBV7-9|.|14
CASSLASGAHEQYF
TGTGCCAGCAGCTTAGCGTCAGGGGCCCACGAGCAGTACTTC
>TRBJ2-3|TRBD2|TRBV10-3|few|16
CAISEPSGGNTDTQYF
TGTGCCATCAGTGAGCCCAGCGGGGGGAACACAGATACGCAGTATTTT
>TRBJ2-5|TRBD1|TRBV20-1|.|14
CSASRTGVGETQYF
TGCAGTGCTAGTCGGACAGGGGTGGGGGAGACCCAGTACTTC
>TRBJ2-7|.|TRBV2|.|11
CASTVRVEQYF
TGTGCCAGCACGGTGAGGGTTGAGCAGTACTTC
>TRBJ1-1|.|TRBV28|.|15
CASIPGWAVNTEAFF
TGTGCCAGCATCCCGGGGTGGGCAGTGAACACTGAAGCTTTCTTT
>TRBJ1-1|.|TRBV2|.|14
CASSTILTQTEAFF
TGTGCCAGCAGCACCATTTTGACTCAGACTGAAGCTTTCTTT
>TRBJ1-1|.|TRBV18|.|13
CASSPIRGTEAFF
TGTGCCAGCTCACCAATCCGGGGGACTGAAGCTTTCTTT
>TRBJ2-7|.|TRBV6-5|.|11
CASSYERVKYF
TGTGCCAGCAGTTACGAGAGGGTCAAGTACTTC
>TRBJ1-4|.|TRBV5-5|.|14
CASSTGQFNEKLFF
TGTGCCAGCAGCACCGGACAGTTCAACGAAAAACTGTTTTTT
>TRBJ2-7|TRBD1|TRBV7-9|.|18
CASSLGPTGGLASYEQYF
TGTGCCAGCAGCTTAGGCCCTACAGGGGGCTTAGCTTCCTACGAGCAGTACTTC
>TRBJ2-7|TRBD2|TRBV7-2|.|16
CASSPSSGGARYEQYF
TGTGCCAGCAGCCCATCCTCCGGGGGGGCCCGGTACGAGCAGTACTTC
>TRBJ2-5|TRBD1|TRBV19|.|15
CASSAGQGFRETQYF
TGTGCCAGTAGCGCGGGACAGGGGTTTAGGGAGACCCAGTACTTC
>TRBJ1-3|.|TRBV5-1|few|15
CASSSSGDPGNTIYF
TGCGCCAGCAGCTCCTCAGGGGATCCTGGAAACACCATATATTTT
>TRBJ2-7|.|TRBV7-2|.|17
CASSLMSGQGGGYEQYF
TGTGCCAGCAGCTTAATGTCCGGGCAGGGGGGTGGTTACGAGCAGTACTTC
>TRBJ2-5|.|TRBV28|.|15
CASSLRTMAGETQYF
TGTGCCAGCAGTTTACGCACGATGGCGGGGGAGACCCAGTACTTC
>TRBJ2-1|TRBD2|TRBV7-9|few|16
CASSLSSGSSYNEQFF
TGTGCCAGCAGCTTATCCAGCGGGAGCTCCTACAATGAGCAGTTCTTC
>TRBJ2-1|.|TRBV2|.|13
CASMLAVYNEQFF
TGTGCCAGCATGTTGGCGGTCTACAATGAGCAGTTCTTC
>TRBJ1-1|TRBD1|TRBV19|.|13
CASNTGTAGLAFF
TGTGCCAGTAATACCGGGACAGCCGGACTTGCTTTCTTT
>TRBJ2-2|.|TRBV9|once|16
CASSFEWQGNTGELFF
TGTGCCAGCAGCTTCGAGTGGCAGGGTAACACCGGGGAGCTGTTTTTT
>TRBJ1-4|.|TRBV19|.|12
CASSITSEKLFF
TGTGCCAGTAGTATAACCAGTGAAAAACTGTTTTTT
>TRBJ1-5|.|TRBV6-2/TRBV6-3|.|15
CASSYTQAANQPQHF
TGTGCCAGCAGTTACACGCAGGCAGCTAATCAGCCCCAGCATTTT
>TRBJ2-3|.|TRBV11-2|.|12
CASSPLLVEQYF
TGTGCCAGCAGCCCCCTTTTAGTCGAGCAGTATTTT
>TRBJ2-1|.|TRBV12-3/TRBV12-4|.|13
CASSFGTSNEQFF
TGTGCCAGCAGTTTTGGGACTTCCAATGAGCAGTTCTTC
>TRBJ2-3|TRBD2|TRBV11-3|.|17
CASSYGTRGGRGDTQYF
TGTGCCAGCAGCTATGGGACTCGGGGGGGCCGAGGAGATACGCAGTATTTT
>TRBJ2-7|.|TRBV28|.|13
CASSPGGFYEQYF
TGTGCCAGCAGCCCGGGCGGGTTCTACGAGCAGTACTTC